What follows is one T cell receptor beta chain and its context. This record belongs to a study of blood T cell repertoires in COVID-19. In the original processing: Reference gene primer amplification yielded estimated nucleated cell counts. Produced via immunoSEQ multiplex PCR; TCRdb's table is partial and in-frame only. That table gives V, J and clone size, and the DNA gave D and trimming. The sample includes under 450,000 clones, just over 90% of them seen just once. Clinical history reported by participants formed the basis on which cohorts were assigned. This clonotype was sampled from a middle-aged woman who had been exposed to COVID-19. The sample consisted of PBMCs or T cells enriched from blood (not recorded which).

CDR3 nucleotides: TGTGCCAGCAGCCTCGGCTCTGGACAGGGGAACTACGAGCAGTACTTC. Its protein product is CASSLGSGQGNYEQYF. This chain uses TRBV3-1 (or the pseudogene TRBV3-2) with TRBJ2-7, with 9 nucleotides matching TRBD1. V lost 4 bases and J lost 3; bases outside the gene matches: 10. The CDR3 contains 16 residues. Germline CDR1 is LGHDT and CDR2 is YNNKEL (reference sequence).